Each of the 2 T cell receptor beta chains below was sequenced from the same sample in a study of metastatic and nonmetastatic thyroid tumors. TCRdb reprocessed the PCR reads using MiXCR. The table lists roughly 20,000 clones, about a sixth of them singletons. Thyroid surgery took place with no prior treatment in any patient. What was sequenced was tumor tissue. These receptors all come from a female donor with papillary thyroid cancer or a benign thyroid nodule (not recorded which). Some clones in this sample may be carry-over from other donors' samples.

The table lists this clone with many counts. A much bigger clone sits one base away, suggesting this may be a read error. The sample holds other DNA sequences that translate to the same CDR3. This chain connects TRBV28 to TRBJ1-2; a weak D match, TRBD1 (6 bases). The CDR3 totals 12 residues. Deletions cut 10 bases from V and 8 bases from J, with 17 bases between. The germline V gene encodes CDR1 MDHEN and CDR2 SYDVKM. The CDR3 coding sequence is TGTGCCACCTGGGGGCGGGCTGGAGGCTACACCTTC. Translated: CATWGRAGGYTF.

This clone was detected ten times or more. The gene calls are TRBV5-1 and TRBJ2-2, with 8 nucleotides matching TRBD2. Germline V gene sequence: CDR1 SGHRS, CDR2 YFSETQ. V trimming: 1 base; J trimming: 0 bases; junction bases outside the gene matches: 8. The CDR3 runs to 18 residues. This chain's CDR3 is CASSLKEREYPNTGELFF. CDR3 nucleotide sequence: TGCGCCAGCAGCTTGAAGGAGCGGGAGTATCCGAACACCGGGGAGCTGTTTTTT.